This T cell receptor (beta chain) was captured in a study of identical twins. Study conclusions and caveats: Invariant populations such as MAIT and iNKT cells could partly muddle zero-insertion analyses. Fewer insertions marked abundant cord blood beta clonotypes; young adult naive trended weakly, memory not at all.

A single record per CDR3 protein comes from TCRdb applying MiXCR to the 5' RACE reads. The sample consists of 550,000 to 800,000 distinct CDR3 sequences, 7% to 7.5% of them appearing once. This clonotype occurred a few times. Its antigen is as yet unknown. The data also belong to a second study, concerning yellow fever vaccine responses in identical twins.

The TCR comes from a woman aged 18-30 years in good health. Specimen: PBMCs.

DNA of the CDR3: TGTGCCAGCAGCCCTTTAGCGTTCACAGATACGCAGTATTTT. As protein: CASSPLAFTDTQYF. This rearrangement joins TRBV7-7 to TRBJ2-3; weak D call: TRBD2 (5 bases). Per germline, CDR1 SSHAT and CDR2 FNYEAQ (reference sequence). Between the trimmed V and J ends, which lost 5 bases and 2 bases, there was a span of 11 bases. CDR3 length: 14 amino acids.